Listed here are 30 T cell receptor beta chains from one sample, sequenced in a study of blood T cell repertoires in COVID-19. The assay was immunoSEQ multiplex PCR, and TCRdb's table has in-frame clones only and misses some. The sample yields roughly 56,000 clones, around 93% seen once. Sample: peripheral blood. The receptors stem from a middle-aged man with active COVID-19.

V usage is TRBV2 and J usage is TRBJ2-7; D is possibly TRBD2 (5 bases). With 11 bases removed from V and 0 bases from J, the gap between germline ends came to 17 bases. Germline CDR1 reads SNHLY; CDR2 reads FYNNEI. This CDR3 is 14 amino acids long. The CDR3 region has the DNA TGTGCCGGAGGTGAGGAACCCAGCTCCTACGAGCAGTACTTC. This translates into CAGGEEPSSYEQYF.

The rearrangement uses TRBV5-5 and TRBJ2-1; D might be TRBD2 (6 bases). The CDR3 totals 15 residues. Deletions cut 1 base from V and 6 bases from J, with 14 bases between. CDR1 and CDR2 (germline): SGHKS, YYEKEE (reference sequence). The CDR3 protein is CASSLILVGGNEQFF. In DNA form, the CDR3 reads TGTGCCAGCAGCTTGATATTGGTGGGGGGCAATGAGCAGTTCTTC.

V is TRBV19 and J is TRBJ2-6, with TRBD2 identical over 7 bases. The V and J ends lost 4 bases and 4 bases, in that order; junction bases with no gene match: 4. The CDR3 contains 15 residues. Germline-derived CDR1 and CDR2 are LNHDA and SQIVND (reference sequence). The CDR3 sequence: CASSTGGLGANVLTF. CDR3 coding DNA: TGTGCCAGTAGTACGGGGGGTCTGGGGGCCAACGTCCTGACTTTC. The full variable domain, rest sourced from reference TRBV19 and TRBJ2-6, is DGGITQSPKYLFRKEGQNVTLSCEQNLNHDAMYWYRQDPGQGLRLIYYSQIVNDFQKGDIAEGYSVSREKKESFPLTVTSAQKNPTAFYLCASSTGGLGANVLTFGAGSRLTVL.

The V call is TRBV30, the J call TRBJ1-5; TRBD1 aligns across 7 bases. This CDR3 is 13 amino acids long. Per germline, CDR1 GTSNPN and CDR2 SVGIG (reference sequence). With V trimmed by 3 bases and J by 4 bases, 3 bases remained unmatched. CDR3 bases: TGTGCCTGGAGGGGACAGCCTAATCAGCCCCAGCATTTT. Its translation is CAWRGQPNQPQHF. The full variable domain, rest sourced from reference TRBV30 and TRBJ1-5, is SQTIHQWPATLVQPVGSPLSLECTVEGTSNPNLYWYRQAAGRGLQLLFYSVGIGQISSEVPQNLSASRPQDRQFILSSKKLLLSDSGFYLCAWRGQPNQPQHFGDGTRLSIL.

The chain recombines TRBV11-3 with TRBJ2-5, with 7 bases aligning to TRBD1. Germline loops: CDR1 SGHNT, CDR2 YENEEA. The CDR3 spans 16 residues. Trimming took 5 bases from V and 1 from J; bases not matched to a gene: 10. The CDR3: CASSLQGERSQETQYF. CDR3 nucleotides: TGTGCCAGCAGCCTCCAGGGGGAGCGGTCCCAAGAGACCCAGTACTTC.

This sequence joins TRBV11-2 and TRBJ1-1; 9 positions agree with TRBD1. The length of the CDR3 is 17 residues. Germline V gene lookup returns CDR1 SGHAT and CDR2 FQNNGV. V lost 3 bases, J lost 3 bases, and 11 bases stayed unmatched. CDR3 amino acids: CASSFGTGKNQDTEAFF. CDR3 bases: TGTGCCAGCAGCTTTGGGACAGGGAAGAATCAGGACACTGAAGCTTTCTTT.

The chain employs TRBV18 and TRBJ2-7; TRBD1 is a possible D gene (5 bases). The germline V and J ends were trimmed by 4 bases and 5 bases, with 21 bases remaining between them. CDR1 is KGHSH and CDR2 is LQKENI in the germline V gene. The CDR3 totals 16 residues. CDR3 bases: TGTGCCAGCTCACGAACTTGGACGGCCACCAGGGACGAGCAGTACTTC. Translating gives CASSRTWTATRDEQYF.

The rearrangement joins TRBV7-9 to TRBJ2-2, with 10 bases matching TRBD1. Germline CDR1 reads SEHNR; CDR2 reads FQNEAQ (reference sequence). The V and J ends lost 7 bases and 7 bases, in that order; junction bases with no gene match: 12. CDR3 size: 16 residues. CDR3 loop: CASTHRDRGLSGELFF. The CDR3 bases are TGTGCCAGCACACACCGAGACAGGGGGCTGAGCGGGGAGCTGTTTTTT.

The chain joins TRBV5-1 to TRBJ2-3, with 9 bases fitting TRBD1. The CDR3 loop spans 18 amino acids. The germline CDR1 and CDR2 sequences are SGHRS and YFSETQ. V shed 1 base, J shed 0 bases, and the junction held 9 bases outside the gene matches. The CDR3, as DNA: TGCGCCAGCAGCTTGCCCCAATTGGGACAGGGAAGCACAGATACGCAGTATTTT. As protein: CASSLPQLGQGSTDTQYF.

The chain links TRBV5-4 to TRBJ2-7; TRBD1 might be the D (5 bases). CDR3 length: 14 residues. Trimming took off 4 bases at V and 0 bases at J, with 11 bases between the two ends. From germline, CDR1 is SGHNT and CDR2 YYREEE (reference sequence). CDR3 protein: CASSPTTVSYEQYF. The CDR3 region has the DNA TGTGCCAGCAGCCCTACGACAGTCTCCTACGAGCAGTACTTC.

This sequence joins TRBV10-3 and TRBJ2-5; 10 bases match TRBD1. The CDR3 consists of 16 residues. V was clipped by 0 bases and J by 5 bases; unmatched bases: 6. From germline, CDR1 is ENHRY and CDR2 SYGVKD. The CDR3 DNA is TGTGCCATCAGTGAGTCGACAGGGGGCGCGCAGGAGACCCAGTACTTC. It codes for CAISESTGGAQETQYF.

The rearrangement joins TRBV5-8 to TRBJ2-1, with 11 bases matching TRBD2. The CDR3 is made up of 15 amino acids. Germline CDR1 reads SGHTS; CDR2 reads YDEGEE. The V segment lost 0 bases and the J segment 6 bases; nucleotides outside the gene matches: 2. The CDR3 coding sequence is TGTGCCAGCAGCTTGGGACTAGCGGGACTCAATGAGCAGTTCTTC. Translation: CASSLGLAGLNEQFF.

CDR3 residues: CASSFPVYRVEENTEAFF. The CDR3 DNA reads as TGTGCCAGCAGCTTCCCCGTGTACAGGGTGGAGGAGAACACTGAAGCTTTCTTT. The rearrangement joins TRBV5-6 to TRBJ1-1; D is possibly TRBD1 (6 bases). The V and J ends lost 2 bases and 1 base respectively, with 21 bases between them. Germline CDR1 reads SGHDT; CDR2 reads YYEEEE. CDR3 length: 18 residues. The full variable domain, in which reference TRBV5-6 and TRBJ1-1 provide the parts outside the CDR3, is DAGVTQSPTHLIKTRGQQVTLRCSPKSGHDTVSWYQQALGQGPQFIFQYYEEEERQRGNFPDRFSGHQFPNYSSELNVNALLLGDSALYLCASSFPVYRVEENTEAFFGQGTRLTVV.

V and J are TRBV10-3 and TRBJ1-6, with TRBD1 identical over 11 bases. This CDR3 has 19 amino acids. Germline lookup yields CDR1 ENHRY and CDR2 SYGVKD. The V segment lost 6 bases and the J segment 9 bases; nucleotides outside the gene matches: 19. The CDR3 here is CAISWGQGETNPVFSPLHF. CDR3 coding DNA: TGTGCCATCAGCTGGGGACAGGGGGAAACGAACCCAGTTTTTTCACCCCTCCACTTT.

DNA for the CDR3: TGTGCCAGCAGCTTGCCGGGGAATGGTGGCTACACCTTC. Its translation is CASSLPGNGGYTF. J is TRBJ1-2 and V is TRBV7-9; D is uncertain. CDR3 length equals 13 residues. V lost 3 bases, J lost 7 bases, and 12 bases lay in between. CDR1 SEHNR and CDR2 FQNEAQ come from the germline V gene (reference sequence).

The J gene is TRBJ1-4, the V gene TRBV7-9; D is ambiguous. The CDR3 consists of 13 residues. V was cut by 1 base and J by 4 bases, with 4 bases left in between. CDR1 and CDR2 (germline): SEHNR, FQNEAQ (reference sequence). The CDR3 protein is CASSLDSNEKLFF. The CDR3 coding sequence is TGTGCCAGCAGCTTAGACAGTAATGAAAAACTGTTTTTT.

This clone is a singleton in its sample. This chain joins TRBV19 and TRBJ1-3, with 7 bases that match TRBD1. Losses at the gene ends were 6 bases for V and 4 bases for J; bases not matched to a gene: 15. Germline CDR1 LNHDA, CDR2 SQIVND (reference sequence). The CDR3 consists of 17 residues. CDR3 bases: TGTGCCAGTAGCTACAGGGGACCAAACAAGAAAGGAAACACCATATATTTT. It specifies CASSYRGPNKKGNTIYF. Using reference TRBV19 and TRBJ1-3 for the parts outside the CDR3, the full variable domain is DGGITQSPKYLFRKEGQNVTLSCEQNLNHDAMYWYRQDPGQGLRLIYYSQIVNDFQKGDIAEGYSVSREKKESFPLTVTSAQKNPTAFYLCASSYRGPNKKGNTIYFGEGSWLTVV.

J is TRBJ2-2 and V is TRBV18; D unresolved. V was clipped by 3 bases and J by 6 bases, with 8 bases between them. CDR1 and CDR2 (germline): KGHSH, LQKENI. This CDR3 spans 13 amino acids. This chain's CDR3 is CASSPGRSGELFF. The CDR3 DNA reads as TGTGCCAGCTCACCGGGCCGCTCCGGGGAGCTGTTTTTT.

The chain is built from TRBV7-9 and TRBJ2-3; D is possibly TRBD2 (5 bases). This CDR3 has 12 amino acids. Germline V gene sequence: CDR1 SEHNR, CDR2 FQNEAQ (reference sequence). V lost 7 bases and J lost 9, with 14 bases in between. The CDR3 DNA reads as TGTGCCAGCACTCGGGAAGTAGGAACGCAGTATTTT. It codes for CASTREVGTQYF.

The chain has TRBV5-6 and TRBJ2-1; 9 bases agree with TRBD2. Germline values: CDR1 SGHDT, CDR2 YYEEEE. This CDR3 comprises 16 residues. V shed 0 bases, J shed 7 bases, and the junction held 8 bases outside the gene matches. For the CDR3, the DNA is TGTGCCAGCAGCTTGGCCGGAGTAGCGGGAGAGAATGAGCAGTTCTTC. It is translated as CASSLAGVAGENEQFF.

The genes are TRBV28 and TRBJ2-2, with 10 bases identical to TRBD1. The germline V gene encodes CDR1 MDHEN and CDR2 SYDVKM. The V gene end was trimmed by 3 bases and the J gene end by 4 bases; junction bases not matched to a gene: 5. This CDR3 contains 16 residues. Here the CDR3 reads CASSFPRQGATGELFF. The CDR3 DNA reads TGTGCCAGCAGTTTCCCGAGACAGGGGGCCACCGGGGAGCTGTTTTTT.

The CDR3 spells CASSHSPGGTDTQYF. DNA for the CDR3: TGTGCCAGCTCGCACTCGCCCGGGGGCACAGATACGCAGTATTTT. The V call is TRBV18, the J call TRBJ2-3; possibly TRBD2 for D (5 bases). The CDR3 consists of 15 residues. The V and J ends lost 6 bases and 1 base respectively, with 14 bases between them. Germline V CDR1 and CDR2: KGHSH, LQKENI.

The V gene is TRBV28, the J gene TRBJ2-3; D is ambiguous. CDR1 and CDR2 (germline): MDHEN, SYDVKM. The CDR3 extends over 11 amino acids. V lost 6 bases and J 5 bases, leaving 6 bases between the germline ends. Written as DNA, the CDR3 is TGTGCCAGCAGCATCATAGATACGCAGTATTTT. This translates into CASSIIDTQYF.

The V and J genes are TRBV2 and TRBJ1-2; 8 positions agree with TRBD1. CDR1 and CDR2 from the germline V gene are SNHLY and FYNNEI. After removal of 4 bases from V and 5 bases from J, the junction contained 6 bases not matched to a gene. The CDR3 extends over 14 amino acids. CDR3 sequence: CASSVEGQGYGYTF. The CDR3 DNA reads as TGTGCCAGCAGTGTTGAAGGACAGGGATATGGCTACACCTTC. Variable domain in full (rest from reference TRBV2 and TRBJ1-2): EPEVTQTPSHQVTQMGQEVILRCVPISNHLYFYWYRQILGQKVEFLVSFYNNEISEKSEIFDDQFSVERPDGSNFTLKIRSTKLEDSAMYFCASSVEGQGYGYTFGSGTRLTVV.

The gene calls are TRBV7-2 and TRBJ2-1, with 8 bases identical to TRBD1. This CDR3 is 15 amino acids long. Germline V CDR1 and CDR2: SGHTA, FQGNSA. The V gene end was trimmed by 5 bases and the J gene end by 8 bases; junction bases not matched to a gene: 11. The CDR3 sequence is CASSGTTGATYEQFF. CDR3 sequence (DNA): TGTGCCAGCAGCGGAACGACAGGGGCAACTTATGAGCAGTTCTTC.

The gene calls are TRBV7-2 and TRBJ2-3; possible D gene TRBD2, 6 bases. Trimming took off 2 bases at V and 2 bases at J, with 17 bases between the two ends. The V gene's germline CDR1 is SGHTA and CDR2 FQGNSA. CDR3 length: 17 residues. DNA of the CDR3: TGTGCCAGCAGCTTATCTAAGGCGGGGCCCTTCACAGATACGCAGTATTTT. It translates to CASSLSKAGPFTDTQYF.

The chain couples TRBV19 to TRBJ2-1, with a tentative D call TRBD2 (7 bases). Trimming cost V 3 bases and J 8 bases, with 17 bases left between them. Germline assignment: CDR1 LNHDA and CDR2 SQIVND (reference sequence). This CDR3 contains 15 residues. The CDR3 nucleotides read TGTGCCAGTAGTATCGAGGCGGGGGCGCGGGATGAGCAGTTCTTC. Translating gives CASSIEAGARDEQFF.

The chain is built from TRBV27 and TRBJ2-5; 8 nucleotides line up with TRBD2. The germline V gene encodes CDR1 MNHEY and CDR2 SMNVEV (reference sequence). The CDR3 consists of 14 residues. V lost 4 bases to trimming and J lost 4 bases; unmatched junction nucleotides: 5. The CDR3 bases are TGTGCCAGCAGTTCACGGGGGGGCCGAGAGACCCAGTACTTC. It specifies CASSSRGGRETQYF.

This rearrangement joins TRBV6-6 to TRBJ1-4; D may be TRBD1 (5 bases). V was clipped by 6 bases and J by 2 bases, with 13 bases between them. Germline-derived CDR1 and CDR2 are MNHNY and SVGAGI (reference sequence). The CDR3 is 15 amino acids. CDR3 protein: CASRDSDYTNEKLFF. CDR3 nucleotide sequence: TGTGCCAGCAGAGACAGCGATTACACTAATGAAAAACTGTTTTTT.

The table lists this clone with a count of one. The CDR3 DNA reads as TGTGCCAGCAGCTCCTCCGGGGGGGCTTACGAGCAGTACTTC. It translates to CASSSSGGAYEQYF. The chain couples TRBV7-2 to TRBJ2-7; 8 nucleotides line up with TRBD2. The CDR3 sequence is 14 residues long. The V gene end was trimmed by 4 bases and the J gene end by 4 bases; junction bases not matched to a gene: 6. Germline V gene sequence: CDR1 SGHTA, CDR2 FQGNSA.